The 6 T cell receptor beta chains in this list originate from one sample, sequenced in a study of blood T cell repertoires in COVID-19. Profiled with immunoSEQ multiplex PCR; TCRdb holds only in-frame clones, not every one. Of more than 65,000 clones listed, about four fifths are singletons. The sequenced material came from peripheral blood. These receptors originate from a woman in her 70s with acute or convalescent COVID-19.

This clone was detected once. DNA for the CDR3: TGTGCCAGCAGCCAGGTAACGAGCGGGAGAGGGTTCAATGAGCAGTTCTTC. Amino acid sequence: CASSQVTSGRGFNEQFF. The V gene is TRBV3-1 (or the pseudogene TRBV3-2), the J gene TRBJ2-1; 8 bases align to TRBD2. CDR3 length: 17 amino acids. Looked up from germline, CDR1 is LGHDT and CDR2 is YNNKEL (reference sequence). After removal of 3 bases from V and 6 bases from J, the junction contained 13 bases not matched to a gene.

The V call is TRBV3-1 (or the pseudogene TRBV3-2), the J call TRBJ1-2, with D tentatively TRBD1 (5 bases). Germline V CDR1 and CDR2: LGHDT, YNNKEL (reference sequence). CDR3 length: 13 residues. Trimming took off 4 bases at V and 7 bases at J, with 13 bases between the two ends. The CDR3 DNA sequence: TGTGCCAGCAGCCCGGACATTTTCTCTGGCTACACCTTC. Translation: CASSPDIFSGYTF.

In its sample, this clone was seen a few times. The chain recombines TRBV5-1 with TRBJ2-7, with 7 bases matching TRBD1. Germline CDR1 and CDR2: SGHRS and YFSETQ. The CDR3 loop spans 15 amino acids. V lost 0 bases to trimming and J lost 3 bases; unmatched junction nucleotides: 6. The chain's CDR3 is CASSLEGAQIYEQYF. CDR3 in DNA: TGCGCCAGCAGCTTGGAGGGGGCGCAAATCTACGAGCAGTACTTC.

This chain links TRBV11-2 with TRBJ2-7; maybe TRBD2 (6 bases). CDR3 length: 16 residues. Germline-derived CDR1 and CDR2 are SGHAT and FQNNGV. V was cut by 1 base and J by 6 bases, with 19 bases left in between. The CDR3 DNA reads TGTGCCAGCAGCTTAGTAGGGTGGGGGGAGTATGCCGAGCAGTACTTC. This sequence encodes CASSLVGWGEYAEQYF.

This clone was detected once. CDR3 region: CASSQRDRSTDTQYF. The CDR3 DNA reads TGTGCCAGCAGTCAGCGGGATAGGAGCACAGATACGCAGTATTTT. The chain joins TRBV2 to TRBJ2-3; 7 bases map to TRBD2. CDR3 length equals 15 residues. The V segment lost 5 bases and the J segment 0 bases; nucleotides outside the gene matches: 5. Germline loops: CDR1 SNHLY, CDR2 FYNNEI.

V is TRBV7-9 and J is TRBJ2-3, with D hard to call. The CDR3 has 15 amino acids. V gave up 4 bases and J gave up 3 bases, with 14 bases separating them. The germline gives CDR1 SEHNR, CDR2 FQNEAQ (reference sequence). Here the CDR3 reads CASSSPLVKTDTQYF. The CDR3 nucleotides are TGTGCCAGCAGCTCACCACTGGTGAAGACAGATACGCAGTATTTT.